This entry lists 3 T cell receptor beta chains sequenced from one sample in a study of OX40 agonist ivuxolimab in advanced cancers. TCRdb's copy holds only in-frame clones and misses some; the assay was immunoSEQ multiplex PCR. Of about 64,000 clones listed, over 65% are singletons. The sample in question was CD4+ or CD8+ T cells sorted from blood, obtained in a trial of the OX40 agonist ivuxolimab. The receptor source for this set is an adult with an advanced solid tumor such as melanoma, head and neck, liver or kidney cancer.

The genes are TRBV4-3 and TRBJ2-7, with TRBD1 matching over 8 bases. CDR1 is LGHNA, CDR2 YSLEER, per germline. The CDR3 totals 14 residues. V shed 3 bases and J 3 bases; nucleotides not matched to a gene: 4. CDR3 nucleotide sequence: TGCGCCAGCAGCCACCGGACAGGGTTCTACGAGCAGTACTTC. Its translation is CASSHRTGFYEQYF.

This clone was seen only once. The rearrangement links TRBV11-1 to TRBJ2-3, with 14 bases identical to TRBD2. Germline V gene lookup returns CDR1 SGHAT and CDR2 FQDESV (reference sequence). The junction had 0 bases not matched to a gene; V was cut back by 0 bases and J by 1 base. The CDR3 runs 17 residues. For the CDR3, the DNA is TGTGCCAGCAGCTTAGCGGGACTAGCGGGAGGCACAGATACGCAGTATTTT. This translates into CASSLAGLAGGTDTQYF.

CDR3 sequence reads: CASRVSYQPQHF. In nucleotides, the CDR3 is TGTGCCAGTAGGGTCTCATATCAGCCCCAGCATTTT. V is TRBV19 and J is TRBJ1-5; no clear D gene. Trimming removed 6 bases at V and 5 bases at J, with 8 bases between. Germline V gene lookup returns CDR1 LNHDA and CDR2 SQIVND (reference sequence). The CDR3 totals 12 residues.